This TCR beta chain emerged from a study of T cell responses to AZD1222 COVID-19 vaccine. General study results and limits: Spike-specific TCR breadth and depth went up after people got two AZD1222 doses. White British people made up most donors, females outnumbered males, and clonal diversity was possibly underestimated.

This clone was seen once. The antigen remains undetermined. Trimming pared 8 bases from V and 4 bases from J, leaving 9 bases between. CDR1 is SNHLY, CDR2 FYNNEI, per germline. This CDR3 is 11 amino acids long. TCRdb's table, derived via immunoSEQ multiplex PCR, lists solely in-frame clones and lacks some. The profile shows hundreds of thousands of clones, around 93% of them singletons. Pooling of second doses given at about 4 or about 12 weeks was done. The chain combines TRBV2 with TRBJ2-7; D gene uncertain. The source of this sequence is an adult who received the AZD1222 COVID-19 vaccine. The sample was peripheral blood, taken 28 days after the second AZD1222 dose. CDR3 DNA sequence: TGTGCCAGCCGACGAGCTTACGAGCAGTACTTC. This translates into CASRRAYEQYF.